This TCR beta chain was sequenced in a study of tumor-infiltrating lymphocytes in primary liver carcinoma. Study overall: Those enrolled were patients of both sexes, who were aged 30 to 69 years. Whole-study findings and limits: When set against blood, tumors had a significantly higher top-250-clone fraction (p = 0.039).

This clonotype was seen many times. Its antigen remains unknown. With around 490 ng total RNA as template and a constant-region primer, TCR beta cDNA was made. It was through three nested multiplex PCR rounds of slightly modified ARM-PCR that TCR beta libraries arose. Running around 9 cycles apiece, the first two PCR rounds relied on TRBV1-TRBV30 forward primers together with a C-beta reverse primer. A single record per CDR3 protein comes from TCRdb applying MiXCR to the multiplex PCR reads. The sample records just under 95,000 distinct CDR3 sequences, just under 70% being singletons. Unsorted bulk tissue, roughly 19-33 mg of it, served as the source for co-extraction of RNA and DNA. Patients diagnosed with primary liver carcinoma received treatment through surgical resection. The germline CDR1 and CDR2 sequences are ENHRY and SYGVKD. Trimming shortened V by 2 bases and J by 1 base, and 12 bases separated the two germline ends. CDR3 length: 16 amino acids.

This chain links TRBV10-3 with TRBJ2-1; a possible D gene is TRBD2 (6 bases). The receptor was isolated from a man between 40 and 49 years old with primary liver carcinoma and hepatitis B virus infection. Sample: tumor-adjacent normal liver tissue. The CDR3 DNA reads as TGTGCCATCAGTGAGACCAGGAGGGGTTCCTACAATGAGCAGTTCTTC. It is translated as CAISETRRGSYNEQFF.